Listed here are 8 T cell receptor beta chains from one sample, sequenced in a study of T-cell reconstitution after alpha-beta-depleted transplantation in children. It was with unique molecular identifiers that the TCRbeta library was prepared. One entry per CDR3 protein results from TCRdb running MiXCR on the PCR reads. Of more than 250,000 distinct CDR3 sequences in the sample, more than 9% are singletons; the top ten hold 9.5% to 13%. The material sequenced was PBMCs from the stem cell graft donor, taken from the stem cell graft. All receptors derive from a human donor who donated a stem cell graft to a child with SCID.

This clonotype has only a few counts. V usage is TRBV5-1 and J usage is TRBJ2-7; TRBD1 aligns across 8 bases. The J segment lost 6 bases and the V segment lost 0 bases, leaving 5 bases of the junction unmatched. CDR1 SGHRS and CDR2 YFSETQ come from the germline V gene. This CDR3 contains 14 residues. CDR3 coding DNA: TGCGCCAGCAGCTTGGACAGGGGGACTCCCGAGCAGTACTTC. Its translation: CASSLDRGTPEQYF. Full variable domain (remainder filled in from reference TRBV5-1 and TRBJ2-7): KAGVTQTPRYLIKTRGQQVTLSCSPISGHRSVSWYQQTPGQGLQFLFEYFSETQRNKGNFPGRFSGRQFSNSRSEMNVSTLELGDSALYLCASSLDRGTPEQYFGPGTRLTVT.

The chain couples TRBV6-5 to TRBJ1-6, with D unresolved. Germline V CDR1 and CDR2: MNHEY, SVGAGI. The CDR3 runs 16 residues. The V and J ends lost 0 bases and 6 bases respectively, with 12 bases between them. CDR3 loop: CASSYSWSDFNSPLHF. The CDR3 bases are TGTGCCAGCAGTTACTCGTGGTCAGACTTTAATTCACCCCTCCACTTT.

This clonotype turned up a few times. This rearrangement joins TRBV9 to TRBJ2-2, with 8 bases matching TRBD1. The ends lost 3 bases at V and 1 base at J; junction bases unmatched: 17. The CDR3 loop spans 20 amino acids. CDR1 is SGDLS, CDR2 YYNGEE, per germline. CDR3 protein: CASSAEGTGKKLLNTGELFF. For the CDR3, the DNA is TGTGCCAGCAGCGCAGAAGGGACAGGAAAAAAACTATTGAACACCGGGGAGCTGTTTTTT.

This clonotype has ten or more counts. V usage is TRBV7-6 and J usage is TRBJ2-5; D is undetermined. Trimming left V 2 bases short and J 5 bases short, with 9 bases between. This CDR3 region has 13 residues. From germline, CDR1 is SGHVS and CDR2 FNYEAQ. CDR3 bases: TGTGCCAGCAGCTTATTACTGCTGGAGACCCAGTACTTC. This gives the protein CASSLLLLETQYF. Complete variable domain (other parts from reference TRBV7-6 and TRBJ2-5): GAGVSQSPRYKVTKRGQDVALRCDPISGHVSLYWYRQALGQGPEFLTYFNYEAQQDKSGLPNDRFSAERPEGSISTLTIQRTEQRDSAMYRCASSLLLLETQYFGPGTRLLVL.

The genes are TRBV12-3 or TRBV12-4 and TRBJ2-2, with TRBD1 matching over 8 bases. This CDR3 is built from 17 residues. The V gene end was trimmed by 1 base and the J gene end by 3 bases; junction bases not matched to a gene: 7. The CDR3, as DNA: TGTGCCAGCAGTTTAGAGGGGGACAGGACCTACACCGGGGAGCTGTTTTTT. Protein: CASSLEGDRTYTGELFF.

The J gene is TRBJ2-7, the V gene TRBV11-2; D may be TRBD2 (6 bases). Trimming stripped 1 base from V and 4 bases from J, with 14 bases between. CDR3 length: 15 residues. The germline V gene has CDR1 SGHAT and CDR2 FQNNGV. The chain's CDR3 is CASSLGLRGVYEQYF. DNA for the CDR3: TGTGCCAGCAGCTTAGGTTTGCGGGGAGTATACGAGCAGTACTTC.

The chain links TRBV10-3 to TRBJ2-1, with D uncertain. V was trimmed by 2 bases and J by 6 bases, leaving 2 bases between them. Germline V CDR1 and CDR2: ENHRY, SYGVKD. The CDR3 runs to 11 residues. The CDR3 spells CAISEGNEQFF. In nucleotides, the CDR3 is TGTGCCATCAGTGAGGGCAATGAGCAGTTCTTC.

The chain couples TRBV4-2 to TRBJ2-7; 10 bases agree with TRBD2. Germline V CDR1 and CDR2: LGHNA, YNFKEQ. The CDR3 is 15 amino acids. Trimming at V came to 5 bases and at J to 0 bases, leaving 4 bases not matched to a gene. The CDR3 loop is CASSSSGGSSYEQYF. CDR3 nucleotide sequence: TGTGCCAGCAGCAGTAGCGGGGGGAGCTCCTACGAGCAGTACTTC.